This entry describes one T cell receptor (beta chain). These data belong to a study of blood T cell repertoires in COVID-19. Looking at the study overall: Researchers got acute and convalescent COVID-19 samples from the United States, Italy and Spain. Sources were T cells, B-cell-depleted T cells, or PBMCs; the material itself was cDNA or gDNA.

The CDR3 totals 14 residues. In germline, CDR1 is MNHNS, CDR2 SASEGT. Between the trimmed V and J ends, which lost 1 base and 6 bases, there was a span of 13 bases. Per the original methods: Counts of nucleated cells, estimated from reference gene primer amplification, were obtained. Clones were sequenced by immunoSEQ multiplex PCR, and TCRdb holds only the in-frame ones, with some missing. D and trimming come from the DNA, and the V and J calls and clone size come from that table. The data show fewer than 300,000 clones, 84% seen once. The clonotype originates from a human donor in a cohort sampled during active COVID-19. Sequenced: peripheral blood. This rearrangement joins TRBV6-1 to TRBJ2-7, with D tentatively TRBD2 (6 bases). The CDR3 nucleotides are TGTGCCAGCAGTGAAGGACTGCGGGGCGCCGAGCAGTACTTC. It translates to CASSEGLRGAEQYF.